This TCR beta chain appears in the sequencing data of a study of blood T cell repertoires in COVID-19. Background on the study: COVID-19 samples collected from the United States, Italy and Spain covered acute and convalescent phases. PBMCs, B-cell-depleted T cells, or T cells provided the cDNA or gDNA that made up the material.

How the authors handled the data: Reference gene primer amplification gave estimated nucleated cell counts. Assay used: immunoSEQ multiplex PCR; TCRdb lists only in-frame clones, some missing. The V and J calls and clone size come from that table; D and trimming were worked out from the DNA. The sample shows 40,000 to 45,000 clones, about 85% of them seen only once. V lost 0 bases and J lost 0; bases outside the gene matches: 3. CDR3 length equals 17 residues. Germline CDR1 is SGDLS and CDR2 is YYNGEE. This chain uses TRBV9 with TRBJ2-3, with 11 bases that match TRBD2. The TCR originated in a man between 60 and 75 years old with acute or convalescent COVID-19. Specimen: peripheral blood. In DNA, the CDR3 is TGTGCCAGCAGCGTAGGGACTAGCGGGTCTAGCACAGATACGCAGTATTTT. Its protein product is CASSVGTSGSSTDTQYF.